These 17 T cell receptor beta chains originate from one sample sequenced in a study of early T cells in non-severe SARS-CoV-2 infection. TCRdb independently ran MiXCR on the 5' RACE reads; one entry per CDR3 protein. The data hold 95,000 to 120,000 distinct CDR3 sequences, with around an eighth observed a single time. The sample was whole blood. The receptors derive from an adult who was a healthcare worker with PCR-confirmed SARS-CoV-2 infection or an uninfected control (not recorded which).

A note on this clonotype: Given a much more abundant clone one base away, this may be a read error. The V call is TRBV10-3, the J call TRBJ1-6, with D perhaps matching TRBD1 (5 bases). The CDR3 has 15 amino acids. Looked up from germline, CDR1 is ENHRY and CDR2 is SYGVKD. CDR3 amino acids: CAISISRVDNSPLQF. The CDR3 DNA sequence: TGTGCCATCAGTATCTCCAGGGTGGACAATTCACCCCTCCAATTT.

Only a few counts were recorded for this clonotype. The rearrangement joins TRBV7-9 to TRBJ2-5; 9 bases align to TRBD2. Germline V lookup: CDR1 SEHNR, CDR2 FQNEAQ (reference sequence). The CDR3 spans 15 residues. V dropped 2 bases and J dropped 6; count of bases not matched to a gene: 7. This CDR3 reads CASSLIAGEIQTQYF. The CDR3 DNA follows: TGTGCCAGCAGCTTAATAGCGGGAGAGATCCAGACCCAGTACTTC.

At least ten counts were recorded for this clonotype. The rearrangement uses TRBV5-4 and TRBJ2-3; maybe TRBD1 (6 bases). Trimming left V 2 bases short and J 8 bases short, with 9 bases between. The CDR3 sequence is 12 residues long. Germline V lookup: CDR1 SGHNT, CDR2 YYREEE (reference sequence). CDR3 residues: CASSFMGATQYF. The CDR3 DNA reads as TGTGCCAGCAGCTTCATGGGGGCTACGCAGTATTTT.

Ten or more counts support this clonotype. The CDR3 nucleotides are TGCAGTGCCCGGACGCCCATGAACACTGAAGCTTTCTTT. Translation gives CSARTPMNTEAFF. V and J are TRBV20-1 and TRBJ1-1; D is undetermined. V dropped 6 bases and J dropped 0 bases, with 11 bases sitting between them. Germline CDR1 DFQATT, CDR2 SNEGSKA (reference sequence). The CDR3 sequence is 13 residues long.

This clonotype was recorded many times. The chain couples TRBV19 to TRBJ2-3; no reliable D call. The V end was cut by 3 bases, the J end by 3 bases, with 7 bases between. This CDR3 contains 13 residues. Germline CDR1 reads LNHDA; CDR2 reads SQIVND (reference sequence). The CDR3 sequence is CASSIAGTDTQYF. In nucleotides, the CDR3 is TGTGCCAGTAGTATTGCAGGAACAGATACGCAGTATTTT.

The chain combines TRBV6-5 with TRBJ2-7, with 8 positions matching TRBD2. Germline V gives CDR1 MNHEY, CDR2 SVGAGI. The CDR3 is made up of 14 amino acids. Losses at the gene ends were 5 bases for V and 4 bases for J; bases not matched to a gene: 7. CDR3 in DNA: TGTGCCAGCAGTGCCCCCGGCGGGAGGTACGAGCAGTACTTC. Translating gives CASSAPGGRYEQYF.

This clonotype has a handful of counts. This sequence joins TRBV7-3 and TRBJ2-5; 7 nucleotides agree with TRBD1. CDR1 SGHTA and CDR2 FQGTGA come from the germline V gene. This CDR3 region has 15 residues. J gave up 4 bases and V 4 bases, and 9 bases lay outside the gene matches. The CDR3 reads CASSSGTVQGETQYF. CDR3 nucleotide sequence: TGTGCCAGCAGCTCCGGGACAGTTCAGGGAGAGACCCAGTACTTC.

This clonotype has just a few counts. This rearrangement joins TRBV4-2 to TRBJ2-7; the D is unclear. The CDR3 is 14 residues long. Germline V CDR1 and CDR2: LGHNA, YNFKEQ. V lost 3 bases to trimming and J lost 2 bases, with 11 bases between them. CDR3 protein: CASSHVLGTYEQYF. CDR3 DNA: TGTGCCAGCAGCCATGTTCTAGGGACCTACGAGCAGTACTTC.

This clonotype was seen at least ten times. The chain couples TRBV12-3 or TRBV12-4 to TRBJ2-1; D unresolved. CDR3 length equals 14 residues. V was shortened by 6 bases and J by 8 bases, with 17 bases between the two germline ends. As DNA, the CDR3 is TGTGCCAGCAGGGGCGGCAGGTCTGGGGATGAGCAGTTCTTC. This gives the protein CASRGGRSGDEQFF.

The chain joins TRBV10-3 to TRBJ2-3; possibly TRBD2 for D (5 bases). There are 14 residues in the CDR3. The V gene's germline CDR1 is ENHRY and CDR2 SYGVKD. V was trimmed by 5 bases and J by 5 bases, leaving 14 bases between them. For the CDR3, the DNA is TGTGCCATCAGTTTCGGACTGTTGGGAGATACGCAGTATTTT. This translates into CAISFGLLGDTQYF.

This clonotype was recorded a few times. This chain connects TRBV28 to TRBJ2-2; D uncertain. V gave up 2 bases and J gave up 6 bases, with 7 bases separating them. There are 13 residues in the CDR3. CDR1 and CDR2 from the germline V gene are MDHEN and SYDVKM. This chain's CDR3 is CASSLLRSGELFF. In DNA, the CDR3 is TGTGCCAGCAGTTTACTGCGGTCCGGGGAGCTGTTTTTT.

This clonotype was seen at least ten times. The CDR3 reads CASSLGLAASSGANVLTF. CDR3 DNA sequence: TGTGCCAGCAGCTTAGGACTAGCGGCGAGCTCTGGGGCCAACGTCCTGACTTTC. This chain connects TRBV11-2 to TRBJ2-6; 9 nucleotides line up with TRBD2. CDR3 length: 18 amino acids. The J segment lost 0 bases and the V segment lost 1 base, leaving 4 bases of the junction unmatched. Germline loops: CDR1 SGHAT, CDR2 FQNNGV.

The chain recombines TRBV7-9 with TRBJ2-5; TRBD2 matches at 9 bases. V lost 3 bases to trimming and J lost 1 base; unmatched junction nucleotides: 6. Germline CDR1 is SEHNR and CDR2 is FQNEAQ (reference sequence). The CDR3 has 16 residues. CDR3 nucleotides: TGTGCCAGCAGCTTTCGGGGTAGCGGGAGCCAAGAGACCCAGTACTTC. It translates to CASSFRGSGSQETQYF.

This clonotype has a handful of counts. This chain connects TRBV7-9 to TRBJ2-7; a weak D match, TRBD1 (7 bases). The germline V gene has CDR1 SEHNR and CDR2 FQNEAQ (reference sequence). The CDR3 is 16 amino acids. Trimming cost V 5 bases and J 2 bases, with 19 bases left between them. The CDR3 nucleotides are TGTGCCAGCAGCCCCCGAGGGGGGACAGACCCCTACGAGCAGTACTTC. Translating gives CASSPRGGTDPYEQYF.

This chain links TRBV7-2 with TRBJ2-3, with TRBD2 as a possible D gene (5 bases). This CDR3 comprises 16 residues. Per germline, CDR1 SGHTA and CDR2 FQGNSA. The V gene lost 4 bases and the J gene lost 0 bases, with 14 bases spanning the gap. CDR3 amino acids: CASSSDLAPSTDTQYF. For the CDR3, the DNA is TGTGCCAGCAGCTCCGACCTAGCACCTAGCACAGATACGCAGTATTTT.

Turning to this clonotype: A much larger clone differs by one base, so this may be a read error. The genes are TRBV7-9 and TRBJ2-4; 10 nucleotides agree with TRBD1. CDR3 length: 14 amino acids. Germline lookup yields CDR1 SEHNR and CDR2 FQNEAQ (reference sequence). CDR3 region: CVSRPGQGLGIQYF. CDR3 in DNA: TGTGTCAGCCGGCCGGGACAGGGGCTCGGCATTCAGTACTTC.

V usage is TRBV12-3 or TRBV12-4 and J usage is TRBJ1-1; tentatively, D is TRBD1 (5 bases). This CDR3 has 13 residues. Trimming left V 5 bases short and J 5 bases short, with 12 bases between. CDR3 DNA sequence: TGTGCCAGCAGTCCCAGCCCAGGGACTGAAGCTTTCTTT. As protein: CASSPSPGTEAFF.